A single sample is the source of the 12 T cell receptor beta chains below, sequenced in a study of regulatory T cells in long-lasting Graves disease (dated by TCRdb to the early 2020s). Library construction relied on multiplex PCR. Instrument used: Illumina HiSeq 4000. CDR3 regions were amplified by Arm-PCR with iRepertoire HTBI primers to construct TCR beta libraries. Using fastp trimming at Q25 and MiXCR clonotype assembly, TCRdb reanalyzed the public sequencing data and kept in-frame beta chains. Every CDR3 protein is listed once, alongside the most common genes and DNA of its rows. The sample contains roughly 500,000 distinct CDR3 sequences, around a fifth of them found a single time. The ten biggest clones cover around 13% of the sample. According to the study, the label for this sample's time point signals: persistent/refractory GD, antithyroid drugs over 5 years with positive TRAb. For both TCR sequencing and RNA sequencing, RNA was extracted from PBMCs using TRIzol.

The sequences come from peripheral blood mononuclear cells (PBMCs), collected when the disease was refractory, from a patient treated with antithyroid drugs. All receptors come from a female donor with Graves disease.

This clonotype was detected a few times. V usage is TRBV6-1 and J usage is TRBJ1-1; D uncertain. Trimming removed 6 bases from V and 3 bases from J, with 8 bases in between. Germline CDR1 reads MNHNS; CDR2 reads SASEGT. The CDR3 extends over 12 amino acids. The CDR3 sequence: CASSDAYTEAFF. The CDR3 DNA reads TGTGCCAGCAGCGATGCTTACACTGAAGCTTTCTTT.

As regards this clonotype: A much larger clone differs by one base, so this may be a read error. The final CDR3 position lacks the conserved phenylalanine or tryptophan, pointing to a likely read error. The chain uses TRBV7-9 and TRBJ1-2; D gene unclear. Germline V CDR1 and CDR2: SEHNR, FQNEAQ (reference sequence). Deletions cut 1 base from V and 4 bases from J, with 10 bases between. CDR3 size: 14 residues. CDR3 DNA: TGTGCCAGCAGCTTAGTTTCGAGTTCCTATGGCTACACCCTC. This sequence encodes CASSLVSSSYGYTL.

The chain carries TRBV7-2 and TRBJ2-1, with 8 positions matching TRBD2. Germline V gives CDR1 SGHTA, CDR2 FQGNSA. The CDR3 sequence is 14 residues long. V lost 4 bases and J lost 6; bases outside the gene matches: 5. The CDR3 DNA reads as TGTGCCAGCAGCTCCAGGACTAGCAGCAATGAGCAGTTCTTC. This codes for CASSSRTSSNEQFF.

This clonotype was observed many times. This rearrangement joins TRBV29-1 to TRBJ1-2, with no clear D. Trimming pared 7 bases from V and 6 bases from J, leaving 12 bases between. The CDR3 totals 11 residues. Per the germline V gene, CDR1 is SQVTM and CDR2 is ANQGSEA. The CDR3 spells CSGEGPNGYTF. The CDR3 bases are TGCAGCGGAGAAGGGCCTAATGGCTACACCTTC.

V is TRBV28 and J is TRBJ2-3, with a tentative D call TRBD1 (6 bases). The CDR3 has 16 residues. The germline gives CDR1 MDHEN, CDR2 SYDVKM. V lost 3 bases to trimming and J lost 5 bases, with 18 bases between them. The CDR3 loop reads CASSLGASSTKDTQYF. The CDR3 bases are TGTGCCAGCAGTTTGGGGGCTAGCAGTACGAAAGATACGCAGTATTTT.

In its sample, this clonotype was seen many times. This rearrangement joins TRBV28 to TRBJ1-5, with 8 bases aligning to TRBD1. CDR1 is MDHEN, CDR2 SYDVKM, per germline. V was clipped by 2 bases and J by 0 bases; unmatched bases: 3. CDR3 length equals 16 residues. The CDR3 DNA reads TGTGCCAGCAGTTTAGCGACAGGGGTTAGCAATCAGCCCCAGCATTTT. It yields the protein CASSLATGVSNQPQHF.

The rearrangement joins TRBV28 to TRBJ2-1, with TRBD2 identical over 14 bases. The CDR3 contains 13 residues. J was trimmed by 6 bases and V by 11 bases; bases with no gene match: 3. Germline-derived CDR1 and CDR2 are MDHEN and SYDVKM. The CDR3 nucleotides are TGTGCCTGGGGGACTAGCGGGAGCAATGAGCAGTTCTTC. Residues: CAWGTSGSNEQFF.

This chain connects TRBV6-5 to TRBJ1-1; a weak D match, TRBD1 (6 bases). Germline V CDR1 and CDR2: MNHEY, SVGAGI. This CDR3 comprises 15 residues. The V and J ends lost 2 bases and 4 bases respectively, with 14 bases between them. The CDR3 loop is CASSYGGRAGTEAFF. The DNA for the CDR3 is TGTGCCAGCAGTTACGGGGGCAGGGCAGGCACTGAAGCTTTCTTT.

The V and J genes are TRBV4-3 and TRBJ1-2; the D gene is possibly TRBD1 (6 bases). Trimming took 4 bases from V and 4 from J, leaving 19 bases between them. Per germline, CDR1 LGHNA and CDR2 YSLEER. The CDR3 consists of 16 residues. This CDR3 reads CASSPTDSPGPYGYTF. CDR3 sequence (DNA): TGCGCCAGCAGCCCGACGGACAGCCCTGGACCCTATGGCTACACCTTC.

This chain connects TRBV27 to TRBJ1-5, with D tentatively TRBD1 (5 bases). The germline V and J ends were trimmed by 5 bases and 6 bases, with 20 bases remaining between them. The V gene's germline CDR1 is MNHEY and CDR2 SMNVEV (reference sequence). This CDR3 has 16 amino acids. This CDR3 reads CASSPRFSGGGQPQHF. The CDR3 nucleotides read TGTGCCAGCAGTCCCCGATTTTCTGGGGGGGGTCAGCCCCAGCATTTT.

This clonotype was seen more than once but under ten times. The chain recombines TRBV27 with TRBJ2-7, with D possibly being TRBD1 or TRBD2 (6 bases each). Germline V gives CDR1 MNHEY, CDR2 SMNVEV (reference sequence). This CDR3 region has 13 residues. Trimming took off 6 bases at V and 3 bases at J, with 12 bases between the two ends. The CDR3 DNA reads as TGTGCCAGCAGGGAGGGCAGGGGCTACGAGCAGTACTTC. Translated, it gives CASREGRGYEQYF.

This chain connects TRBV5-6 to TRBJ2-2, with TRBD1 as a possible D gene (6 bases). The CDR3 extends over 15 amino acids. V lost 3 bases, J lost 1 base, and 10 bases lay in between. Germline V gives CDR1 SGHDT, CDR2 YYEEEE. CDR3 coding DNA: TGTGCCAGCAGCTACCGACAGGTGAACACCGGGGAGCTGTTTTTT. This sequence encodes CASSYRQVNTGELFF.